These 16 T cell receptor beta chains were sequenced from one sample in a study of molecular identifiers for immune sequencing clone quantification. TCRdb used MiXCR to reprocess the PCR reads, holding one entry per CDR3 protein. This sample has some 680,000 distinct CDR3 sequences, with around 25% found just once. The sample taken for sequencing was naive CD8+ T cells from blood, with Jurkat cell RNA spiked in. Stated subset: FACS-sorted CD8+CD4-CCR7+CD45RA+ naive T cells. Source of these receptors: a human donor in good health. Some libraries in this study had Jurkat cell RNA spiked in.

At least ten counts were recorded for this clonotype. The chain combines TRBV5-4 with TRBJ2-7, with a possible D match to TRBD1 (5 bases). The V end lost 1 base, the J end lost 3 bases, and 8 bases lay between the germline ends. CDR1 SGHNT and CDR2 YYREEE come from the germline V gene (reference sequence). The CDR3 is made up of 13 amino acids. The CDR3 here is CASSLQGYYEQYF. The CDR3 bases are TGTGCCAGCAGCTTGCAGGGTTACTACGAGCAGTACTTC.

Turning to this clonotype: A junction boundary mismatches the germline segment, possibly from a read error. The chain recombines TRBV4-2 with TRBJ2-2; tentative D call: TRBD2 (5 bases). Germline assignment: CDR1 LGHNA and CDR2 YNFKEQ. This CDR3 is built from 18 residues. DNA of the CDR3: TGTGCCAGCAGCCAAGATTTGGTGACACACTTTAACACCGGGGAGCTGATTTTT. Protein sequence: CASSQDLVTHFNTGELIF.

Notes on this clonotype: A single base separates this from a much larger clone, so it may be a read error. The CDR3 is CASSKATMGNAEAFF. The CDR3 bases are TGCGCCAGCAGCAAGGCTACAATGGGAAACGCTGAAGCTTTCTTT. V usage is TRBV5-1 and J usage is TRBJ1-1; D call uncertain. The length of the CDR3 is 15 residues. V lost 4 bases and J 6 bases, leaving 19 bases between the germline ends. CDR1 is SGHRS and CDR2 is YFSETQ in the germline V gene.

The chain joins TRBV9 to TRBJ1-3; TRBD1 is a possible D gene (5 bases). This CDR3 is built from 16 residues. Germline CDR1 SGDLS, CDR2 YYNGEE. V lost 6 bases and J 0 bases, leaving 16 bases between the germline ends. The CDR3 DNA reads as TGTGCCAGCACCCCCTCCGGGGCGATCTCTGGAAACACCATATATTTT. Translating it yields CASTPSGAISGNTIYF.

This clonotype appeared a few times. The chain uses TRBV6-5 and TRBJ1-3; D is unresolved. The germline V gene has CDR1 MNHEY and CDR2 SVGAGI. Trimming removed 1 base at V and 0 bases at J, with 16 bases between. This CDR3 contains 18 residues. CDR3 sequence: CASSYFYARGGSGNTIYF. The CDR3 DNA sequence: TGTGCCAGCAGTTACTTTTATGCGAGAGGAGGCTCTGGAAACACCATATATTTT.

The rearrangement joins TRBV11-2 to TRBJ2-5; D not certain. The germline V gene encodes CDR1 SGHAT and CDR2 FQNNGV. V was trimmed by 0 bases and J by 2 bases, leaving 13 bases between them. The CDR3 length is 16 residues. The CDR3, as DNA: TGTGCCAGCAGCTTAGATCCTTATTCGCAGCAAGAGACCCAGTACTTC. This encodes CASSLDPYSQQETQYF.

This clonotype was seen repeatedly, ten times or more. The CDR3: CASSDSRPINQPQHF. For the CDR3, the DNA is TGTGCCAGCAGTGACAGTCGACCGATCAATCAGCCCCAGCATTTT. The V and J genes are TRBV28 and TRBJ1-5; a possible D gene is TRBD1 (5 bases). The germline gives CDR1 MDHEN, CDR2 SYDVKM. This CDR3 is 15 amino acids long. Trimming removed 5 bases from V and 3 bases from J, with 14 bases in between.

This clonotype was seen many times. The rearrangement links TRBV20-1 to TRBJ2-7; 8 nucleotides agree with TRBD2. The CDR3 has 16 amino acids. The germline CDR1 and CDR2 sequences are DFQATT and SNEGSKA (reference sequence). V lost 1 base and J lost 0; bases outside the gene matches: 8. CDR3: CSARVRSSGYSYEQYF. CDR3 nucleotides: TGCAGTGCTAGAGTCAGGTCTAGCGGGTACTCCTACGAGCAGTACTTC.

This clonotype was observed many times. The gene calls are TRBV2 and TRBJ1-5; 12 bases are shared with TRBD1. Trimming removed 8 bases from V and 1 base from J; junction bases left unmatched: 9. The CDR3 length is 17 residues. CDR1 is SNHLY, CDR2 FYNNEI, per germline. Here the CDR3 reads CASCSGQGASSNQPQHF. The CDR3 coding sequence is TGTGCCAGCTGTTCGGGACAGGGGGCTTCGAGCAATCAGCCCCAGCATTTT.

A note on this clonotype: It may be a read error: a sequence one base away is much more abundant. The CDR3 DNA is TGCAGTGCCCCCCCCGTAGTCGGAGATACGCGGTATTTT. It translates to CSAPPVVGDTRYF. The chain joins TRBV20-1 to TRBJ2-3; D is unclear. The CDR3 covers 13 residues. Germline V lookup: CDR1 DFQATT, CDR2 SNEGSKA (reference sequence).

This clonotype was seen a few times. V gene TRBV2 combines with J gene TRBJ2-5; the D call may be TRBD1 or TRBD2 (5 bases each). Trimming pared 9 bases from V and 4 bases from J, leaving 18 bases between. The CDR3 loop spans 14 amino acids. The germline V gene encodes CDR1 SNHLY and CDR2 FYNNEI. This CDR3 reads CARRAPGRRETQYF. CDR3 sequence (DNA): TGTGCCAGGCGGGCCCCGGGACGCCGAGAGACCCAGTACTTC.

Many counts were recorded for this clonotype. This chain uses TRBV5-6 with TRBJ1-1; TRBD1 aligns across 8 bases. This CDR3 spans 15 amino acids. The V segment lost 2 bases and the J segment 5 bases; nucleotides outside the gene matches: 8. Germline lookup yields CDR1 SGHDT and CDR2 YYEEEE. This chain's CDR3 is CASSLPTGVMTEAFF. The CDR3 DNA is TGTGCCAGCAGCTTACCGACAGGGGTAATGACTGAAGCTTTCTTT.

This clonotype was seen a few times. CDR3 sequence reads: CASRPRGFNEQFF. The CDR3 DNA is TGTGCCAGTAGACCCAGGGGGTTTAATGAGCAGTTCTTC. V gene TRBV19 combines with J gene TRBJ2-1; 7 bases match TRBD1. Germline CDR1 and CDR2: LNHDA and SQIVND (reference sequence). The J segment lost 7 bases and the V segment lost 6 bases, leaving 6 bases of the junction unmatched. The CDR3 totals 13 residues.

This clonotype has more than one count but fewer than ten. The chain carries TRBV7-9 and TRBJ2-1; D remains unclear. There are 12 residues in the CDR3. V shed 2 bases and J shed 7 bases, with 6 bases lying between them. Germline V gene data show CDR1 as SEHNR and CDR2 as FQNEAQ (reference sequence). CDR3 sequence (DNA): TGTGCCAGCAGCTTATTATTGAATGAGCAGTTCTTC. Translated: CASSLLLNEQFF.

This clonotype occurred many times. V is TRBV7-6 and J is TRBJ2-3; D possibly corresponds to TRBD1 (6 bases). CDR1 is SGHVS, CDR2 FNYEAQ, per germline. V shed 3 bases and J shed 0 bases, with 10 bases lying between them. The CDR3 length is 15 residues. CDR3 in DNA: TGTGCCAGCAGCTTCCGGGACACAAGCACAGATACGCAGTATTTT. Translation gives CASSFRDTSTDTQYF.

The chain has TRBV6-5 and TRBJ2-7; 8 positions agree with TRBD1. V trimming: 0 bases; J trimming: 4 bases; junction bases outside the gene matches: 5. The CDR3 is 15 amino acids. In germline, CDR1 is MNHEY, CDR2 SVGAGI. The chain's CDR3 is CASSYSRTGTYEQYF. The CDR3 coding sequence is TGTGCCAGCAGTTACTCGCGGACAGGGACTTACGAGCAGTACTTC.